A selection of T cell receptor beta chains follows, all from one sample in a study of blood T cell repertoires in COVID-19. The method was immunoSEQ multiplex PCR; TCRdb's version includes in-frame clones alone and lacks a portion of them. Seen here are about 260,000 clones, less than 90% observed once, and the top ten hold approximately 4%. The sequencing sample was made of peripheral blood. These receptors all stem from a man between 60 and 75 years old with acute or convalescent COVID-19. CDR3s include the opening cysteine and the closing phenylalanine or tryptophan. D genes are given only for firm matches. Size is stated for part of the rows, as once, few or many counts, or as a class when the clone is expanded.

CAWMGSGQGIQPQHF	TGTGCCTGGATGGGGTCGGGACAGGGTATTCAGCCCCAGCATTTT	TRBD1	TRBV30	once	TRBJ1-5
CASSLVDYQETQYF	TGTGCCAGCAGCTTAGTAGACTACCAAGAGACCCAGTACTTC	NA	TRBV7-9	NA	TRBJ2-5
CSVEGGRGTDTQYF	TGCAGCGTTGAAGGGGGGCGGGGGACAGATACGCAGTATTTT	NA	TRBV29-1	NA	TRBJ2-3
CASSLGQGPSYEQYF	TGTGCCAGCAGCCTGGGACAGGGTCCCTCCTACGAGCAGTACTTC	TRBD1	TRBV7-8	NA	TRBJ2-7
CASSRGQGGISPLHF	TGTGCCAGCAGTCGGGGACAGGGGGGTATTTCACCCCTCCACTTT	TRBD1	TRBV5-4	NA	TRBJ1-6
CASSQPVLSSYNEQFF	TGCGCCAGCAGCCAACCGGTCCTAAGCTCCTACAATGAGCAGTTCTTC	NA	TRBV4-1	NA	TRBJ2-1
CASSYGDSSYEQYF	TGTGCCAGTAGTTACGGGGATAGCTCCTACGAGCAGTACTTC	NA	TRBV19	NA	TRBJ2-7
CASSPGTGESPLHF	TGTGCCAGCAGTCCCGGCACAGGGGAATCACCCCTCCACTTT	TRBD1	TRBV6-5	once	TRBJ1-6
CASSQQGGFQPQHF	TGTGCCAGCAGCCAACAGGGAGGCTTTCAGCCCCAGCATTTT	NA	TRBV3-1/TRBV3-2	NA	TRBJ1-5
CASSYSKRVYEQYF	TGTGCCAGCAGTTACTCTAAGCGGGTCTACGAGCAGTACTTC	NA	TRBV6-6	NA	TRBJ2-7
CATGRLNGYTF	TGTGCCACAGGGAGGTTGAATGGCTACACCTTC	NA	TRBV27	NA	TRBJ1-2
CASSKRTSRTSTDTQYF	TGTGCCAGCAGCAAAAGGACTAGCAGAACTAGCACAGATACGCAGTATTTT	NA	TRBV21-1	NA	TRBJ2-3
CASSAEAGNEQYF	TGTGCCAGCAGCGCGGAGGCAGGCAACGAGCAGTACTTC	NA	TRBV9	NA	TRBJ2-7
CASSFSLAGPQYF	TGTGCCAGCAGCTTCTCGCTAGCGGGCCCCCAGTACTTC	TRBD2	TRBV5-4	NA	TRBJ2-7
CASSPSPRVDNSPLHF	TGCGCCAGCAGCCCTTCCCCGAGGGTGGATAATTCACCCCTCCACTTT	NA	TRBV4-1	NA	TRBJ1-6
CASSLGAILPDTQYF	TGCGCCAGCAGCTTGGGAGCAATTTTACCAGATACGCAGTATTTT	NA	TRBV5-1	NA	TRBJ2-3
CASSPSDREETQYF	TGTGCCAGCAGCCCCTCAGACAGGGAAGAGACCCAGTACTTC	TRBD1	TRBV9	NA	TRBJ2-5
CASSPNRGTGELFF	TGTGCCAGCTCACCTAACAGGGGCACCGGGGAGCTGTTTTTT	TRBD1	TRBV18	NA	TRBJ2-2
CASSWGLAGGQETQYF	TGCGCCAGCAGCTGGGGACTAGCGGGAGGACAAGAGACCCAGTACTTC	TRBD2	TRBV5-1	NA	TRBJ2-5